These 2 T cell receptor beta chains were sequenced from one sample in a study of T cell repertoires in cytomegalovirus infection. One entry per CDR3 protein, called by TCRdb with MiXCR from the reads. The repertoire consists of some 440,000 distinct CDR3 sequences, with under 40% occurring once and the leading ten covering roughly an eighth. The sequencing sample was made of PBMCs. These receptor sequences come from a human donor in good health (CMV status not recorded). Some clones in this sample may be carry-over from other donors' samples.

In its sample, this clonotype was seen many times. This sequence joins TRBV7-2 and TRBJ1-2; no firm D call. This CDR3 is built from 14 residues. Per germline, CDR1 SGHTA and CDR2 FQGNSA. Trimming left V 5 bases short and J 3 bases short, with 13 bases between. The CDR3 sequence: CASSPTQADYGYTF. Written as DNA, the CDR3 is TGTGCCAGCAGCCCGACCCAGGCGGACTATGGCTACACCTTC.

The rearrangement uses TRBV4-3 and TRBJ2-1; possibly TRBD1 or TRBD2 for D (5 bases each). V lost 8 bases and J 4 bases, leaving 15 bases between the germline ends. The CDR3 is made up of 14 amino acids. Germline V gene lookup returns CDR1 LGHNA and CDR2 YSLEER. The CDR3 loop reads CASSTGKGYNEQFF. The CDR3 bases are TGCGCCAGCTCGACGGGGAAGGGGTACAATGAGCAGTTCTTC.